The 9 T cell receptor beta chains listed next were all sequenced from one sample in a study of regulatory T cells in long-lasting Graves disease. Time point given: newly diagnosed GD, antithyroid drugs for less than 3 months. TCR sequences were obtained from RNA taken from PBMCs. Both iRepertoire HTBI primers and Arm-PCR of CDR3 regions were used to build the TCR beta libraries. One entry per CDR3 protein results from TCRdb running MiXCR on the multiplex PCR reads. The table shows approximately 560,000 distinct CDR3 sequences, with roughly 16% occurring only once. These data are also associated with another study on T cells in Graves' hyperthyroidism and ophthalmopathy.

The sample here was peripheral blood mononuclear cells (PBMCs), taken at new diagnosis, from a patient treated with antithyroid drugs. The receptors were sampled from a man aged 18 to 30 with Graves disease.

This chain links TRBV7-9 with TRBJ2-7, with TRBD1 as a possible D gene (6 bases). Per germline, CDR1 SEHNR and CDR2 FQNEAQ (reference sequence). The CDR3 runs 15 residues. V lost 0 bases to trimming and J lost 2 bases, with 11 bases between them. CDR3 coding DNA: TGTGCCAGCAGCTTAGCGCCGGACAGAACCTACGAGCAGTACTTC. Encoded protein: CASSLAPDRTYEQYF.

This clonotype was counted a few times. The V call is TRBV14, the J call TRBJ1-6; D remains ambiguous. Germline lookup yields CDR1 SGHDN and CDR2 FVKESK. V gave up 0 bases and J gave up 7 bases, with 7 bases separating them. The CDR3 is 14 residues long. The CDR3 nucleotides read TGTGCCAGCAGCCAAGAGACGAGGAATTCACCCCTCCACTTT. It specifies CASSQETRNSPLHF.

The chain carries TRBV7-9 and TRBJ1-2; D is uncertain. Between the trimmed V and J ends, which lost 2 bases and 5 bases, there was a span of 12 bases. Germline V gene lookup returns CDR1 SEHNR and CDR2 FQNEAQ (reference sequence). The CDR3 covers 14 residues. The CDR3 loop reads CASSLQGLPYGYTF. The CDR3 DNA sequence: TGTGCCAGCAGCTTACAAGGGCTTCCTTATGGCTACACCTTC.

In its sample, this clonotype was seen many times. The chain recombines TRBV2 with TRBJ2-4; D tentatively reads TRBD1 or TRBD2 (6 bases each). CDR1 SNHLY and CDR2 FYNNEI come from the germline V gene. This CDR3 is built from 15 residues. V lost 5 bases and J 2 bases, leaving 13 bases between the germline ends. CDR3 amino acids: CASSYGGGTKNIQYF. The CDR3 DNA sequence: TGTGCCAGCAGTTACGGAGGGGGGACCAAAAACATTCAGTACTTC.

This clonotype was counted ten times or more. This chain uses TRBV12-3 or TRBV12-4 with TRBJ1-5, with 7 bases identical to TRBD1. This CDR3 comprises 15 residues. After removal of 5 bases from V and 2 bases from J, the junction contained 6 bases not matched to a gene. The CDR3 DNA follows: TGTGCCAGCAGTGTGGGACAGTCCGGCAATCAGCCCCAGCATTTT. Translated, it gives CASSVGQSGNQPQHF.

The chain combines TRBV6-1 with TRBJ1-5, with TRBD1 matching over 9 bases. Germline V gene data show CDR1 as MNHNS and CDR2 as SASEGT. V dropped 6 bases and J dropped 2; count of bases not matched to a gene: 5. CDR3 length: 15 residues. The CDR3 spells CASRNDRGGNQPQHF. CDR3 sequence (DNA): TGTGCCAGCAGAAACGACAGGGGGGGCAATCAGCCCCAGCATTTT.

This clonotype was seen a handful of times. The chain employs TRBV15 and TRBJ2-5; D is possibly TRBD2 (6 bases). Between the trimmed V and J ends, which lost 0 bases and 0 bases, there was a span of 11 bases. The germline V gene encodes CDR1 LNHNV and CDR2 YYDKDF (reference sequence). The CDR3 extends over 16 amino acids. The CDR3 protein is CATSREGDSYQETQYF. CDR3 coding DNA: TGTGCCACCAGCAGAGAAGGGGACTCGTACCAAGAGACCCAGTACTTC.

This clonotype was recorded a few times. A much larger clone is a single base away; this may be a read error. This chain uses TRBV6-2 or TRBV6-3 with TRBJ1-1; D is perhaps TRBD1 (5 bases). The V end was cut by 6 bases, the J end by 1 base, with 9 bases between. The CDR3 loop spans 13 amino acids. CDR1 is MNHEY, CDR2 SVGEGT, per germline. In DNA, the CDR3 is TGTGCCAGCAGACAAGGACAGAACACTGAAGCTTTCTTT. Amino acids: CASRQGQNTEAFF.

This clonotype was detected many times. This chain uses TRBV12-3 or TRBV12-4 with TRBJ2-7, with 14 nucleotides matching TRBD2. V lost 6 bases, J lost 4 bases, and 2 bases stayed unmatched. The CDR3 covers 14 residues. This CDR3 reads CASSRLAGGYEQYF. CDR3 DNA sequence: TGTGCCAGCAGCAGACTAGCGGGAGGGTACGAGCAGTACTTC.